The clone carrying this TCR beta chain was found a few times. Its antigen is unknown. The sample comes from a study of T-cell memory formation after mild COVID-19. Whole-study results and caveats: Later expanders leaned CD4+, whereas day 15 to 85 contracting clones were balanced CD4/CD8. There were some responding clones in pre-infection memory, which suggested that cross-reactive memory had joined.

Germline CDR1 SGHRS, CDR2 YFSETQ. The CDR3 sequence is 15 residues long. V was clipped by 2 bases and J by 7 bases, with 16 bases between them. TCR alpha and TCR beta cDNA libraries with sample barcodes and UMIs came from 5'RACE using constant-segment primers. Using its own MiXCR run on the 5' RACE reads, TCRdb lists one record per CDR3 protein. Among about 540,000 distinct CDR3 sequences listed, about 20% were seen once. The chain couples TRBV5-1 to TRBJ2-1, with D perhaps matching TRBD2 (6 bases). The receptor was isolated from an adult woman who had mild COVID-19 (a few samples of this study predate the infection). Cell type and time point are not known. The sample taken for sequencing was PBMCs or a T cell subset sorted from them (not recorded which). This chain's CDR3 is CASSLRGEVPNEQFF. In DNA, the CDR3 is TGCGCCAGCAGCTTAAGAGGGGAGGTACCGAATGAGCAGTTCTTC.